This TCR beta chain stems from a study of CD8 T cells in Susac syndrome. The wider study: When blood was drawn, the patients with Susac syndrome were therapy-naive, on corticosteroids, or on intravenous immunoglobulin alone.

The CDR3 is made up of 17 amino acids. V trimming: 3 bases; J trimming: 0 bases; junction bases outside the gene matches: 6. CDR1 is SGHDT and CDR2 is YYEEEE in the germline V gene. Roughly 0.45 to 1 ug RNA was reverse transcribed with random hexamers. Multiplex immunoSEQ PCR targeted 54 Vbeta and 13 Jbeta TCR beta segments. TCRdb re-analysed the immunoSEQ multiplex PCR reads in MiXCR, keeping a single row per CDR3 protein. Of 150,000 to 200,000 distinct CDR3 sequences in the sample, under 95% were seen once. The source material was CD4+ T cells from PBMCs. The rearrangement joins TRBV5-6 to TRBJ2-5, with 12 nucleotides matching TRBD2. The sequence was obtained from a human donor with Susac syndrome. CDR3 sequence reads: CASSSRLAGEYQETQYF. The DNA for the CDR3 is TGTGCCAGCAGCTCCAGACTAGCGGGGGAGTACCAAGAGACCCAGTACTTC.